These 29 T cell receptor beta chains came from one sample sequenced in a study of T cell repertoires in aging, cancer and after chemotherapy (dated by TCRdb to the late 2010s). Instead of sorted cells or RNA, genomic DNA extracted from peripheral blood served as the source for amplifying TCR beta rearrangements. The sequencer listed for this sample is Illumina MiSeq. Rearranged TRB sequences spanning V, D and J segments were amplified by multiplex touch-down PCR using a mixed TRB-A/B primer pool. TCRdb passed the public sequencing reads through fastp at Q25 and MiXCR, retaining productive beta sequences. Entries that share a CDR3 protein sequence are merged under the most common genes and DNA. Here the sample has fewer than 2,000 distinct CDR3 sequences; about 60% occur a single time. The ten largest clones capture approximately 20% of the sample. The sequenced sample was blood. These receptors originate from a human donor with a blood cancer.

This chain uses TRBV29-1 with TRBJ2-1; perhaps TRBD1 as D (6 bases). Germline V gene data show CDR1 as SQVTM and CDR2 as ANQGSEA. V was pared by 4 bases and J by 2 bases, with 12 bases between. The CDR3 totals 14 residues. The CDR3 coding sequence is TGCAGCGTTGGGAAACAGGGCCCCTACAATGAGCAGTTCTTC. It is translated as CSVGKQGPYNEQFF.

V is TRBV6-1 and J is TRBJ1-3; D unresolved. This CDR3 is 13 amino acids long. The V end lost 10 bases, the J end lost 0 bases, and 10 bases lay between the germline ends. Germline V gene data show CDR1 as MNHNS and CDR2 as SASEGT. In DNA, the CDR3 is TGTGCCATCACGGGCTACTCTGGAAACACCATATATTTT. Translation: CAITGYSGNTIYF.

DNA for the CDR3: TGTGCCAGCAGCAGACTACAGGGGCTGGACGAGCAGTACTTC. The encoded protein is CASSRLQGLDEQYF. The chain couples TRBV5-6 to TRBJ2-7; TRBD1 matches 7 bases. Looked up from germline, CDR1 is SGHDT and CDR2 is YYEEEE. J lost 5 bases, V lost 4 bases, and 9 bases had no gene match. This CDR3 region has 14 residues.

The J gene is TRBJ2-4, the V gene TRBV5-6, with D unclear. Germline V lookup: CDR1 SGHDT, CDR2 YYEEEE. The CDR3 runs to 13 residues. The V gene lost 4 bases and the J gene lost 8 bases, with 13 bases spanning the gap. CDR3 bases: TGTGCCAGCAGCATCAGTGGGTGGGACATTCAGTACTTC. Protein product: CASSISGWDIQYF.

The chain carries TRBV7-4 and TRBJ2-1; the match to TRBD2 covers 9 bases. CDR3 length: 14 residues. The ends lost 2 bases at V and 12 bases at J; junction bases unmatched: 8. CDR1 SGHVT and CDR2 SQSDAQ come from the germline V gene. The DNA of the CDR3 is TGTGCCAGCAGCTTAAAGATGAGCGGGGGGATGCAGTTCTTC. This codes for CASSLKMSGGMQFF.

The rearrangement links TRBV6-5 to TRBJ1-2; no firm D call. Germline V gives CDR1 MNHEY, CDR2 SVGAGI. V was shortened by 2 bases and J by 8 bases, with 12 bases between the two germline ends. The CDR3 is 13 residues long. CDR3 DNA: TGTGCCAGCAGTTACATCCGGGTCTGGGGCTACACCTTC. It specifies CASSYIRVWGYTF.

In its sample, this clonotype was seen a few times. The chain is built from TRBV30 and TRBJ1-2, with D unresolved. The germline gives CDR1 GTSNPN, CDR2 SVGIG (reference sequence). The CDR3 spans 13 residues. The V and J ends lost 0 bases and 4 bases respectively, with 9 bases between them. CDR3 nucleotides: TGTGCCTGGAGTGTTAACAGCCTCTATGGCTACACCTTC. It is translated as CAWSVNSLYGYTF. The whole variable domain, remainder taken from reference TRBV30 and TRBJ1-2, is SQTIHQWPATLVQPVGSPLSLECTVEGTSNPNLYWYRQAAGRGLQLLFYSVGIGQISSEVPQNLSASRPQDRQFILSSKKLLLSDSGFYLCAWSVNSLYGYTFGSGTRLTVV.

The chain recombines TRBV11-3 with TRBJ2-1; D is unresolved. This CDR3 spans 13 amino acids. Trimming left V 5 bases short and J 6 bases short, with 11 bases between. Germline V gene sequence: CDR1 SGHNT, CDR2 YENEEA. The CDR3: CASSHRASNEQFF. The CDR3 DNA is TGTGCCAGCAGCCACCGAGCCTCCAATGAGCAGTTCTTC.

The chain combines TRBV19 with TRBJ2-1, with unresolved D. Trimming pared 2 bases from V and 2 bases from J, leaving 16 bases between. This CDR3 has 17 amino acids. The V gene's germline CDR1 is LNHDA and CDR2 SQIVND (reference sequence). The CDR3 reads CASSIILRDKAYNEQFF. CDR3 bases: TGTGCCAGTAGTATAATTCTGCGTGATAAGGCCTACAATGAGCAGTTCTTC.

This clonotype was counted only a few times. As DNA, the CDR3 is TGTGCCAGCAGTGACAGGGCCTACGAGCAGTACTTC. This gives the protein CASSDRAYEQYF. This chain joins TRBV6-4 and TRBJ2-7, with unresolved D. V lost 2 bases to trimming and J lost 2 bases, with 4 bases between them. Germline V gene data show CDR1 as MRHNA and CDR2 as SNTAGT. The CDR3 spans 12 residues.

The chain uses TRBV6-5 and TRBJ1-2; TRBD1 aligns across 9 bases. The J segment lost 5 bases and the V segment lost 5 bases, leaving 6 bases of the junction unmatched. Germline assignment: CDR1 MNHEY and CDR2 SVGAGI. The CDR3 length is 14 residues. This chain's CDR3 is CASSTGTGRYGYTF. The CDR3 DNA reads as TGTGCCAGCAGTACAGGGACAGGGAGGTATGGCTACACCTTC.

V and J are TRBV20-1 and TRBJ2-7; D remains unclear. Germline V gene data show CDR1 as DFQATT and CDR2 as SNEGSKA (reference sequence). This CDR3 comprises 12 residues. The V end was cut by 6 bases, the J end by 2 bases, with 11 bases between. This CDR3 reads CSAPTGTYEQYF. The CDR3 region has the DNA TGCAGTGCGCCGACGGGTACCTACGAGCAGTACTTC.

This clonotype has just a few counts. The chain is built from TRBV11-3 and TRBJ2-7, with 8 bases aligning to TRBD2. CDR3 length equals 14 residues. The germline V gene has CDR1 SGHNT and CDR2 YENEEA. The junction had 4 bases not matched to a gene; V was cut back by 3 bases and J by 3 bases. The CDR3 loop reads CASSFAGTSYEQYF. The CDR3 DNA is TGTGCCAGCAGCTTCGCAGGGACTAGCTACGAGCAGTACTTC.

J is TRBJ2-2 and V is TRBV29-1; 9 bases match TRBD1. With V trimmed by 4 bases and J by 6 bases, 3 bases remained unmatched. Germline V gives CDR1 SQVTM, CDR2 ANQGSEA. The CDR3 sequence is 13 residues long. The CDR3 DNA follows: TGCAGCGTTGGACAGGGGGGGTCCGGGGAGCTGTTTTTT. This encodes CSVGQGGSGELFF.

The chain couples TRBV6-5 to TRBJ2-7; 7 bases line up with TRBD2. CDR3 length: 14 residues. The V segment lost 7 bases and the J segment 2 bases; nucleotides outside the gene matches: 8. Germline V gene sequence: CDR1 MNHEY, CDR2 SVGAGI. This CDR3 reads CASIGREPPYEQYF. The CDR3 bases are TGTGCCAGCATTGGGCGGGAGCCCCCCTACGAGCAGTACTTC.

The chain employs TRBV6-1 and TRBJ2-7, with a weak D call TRBD2 (5 bases). This CDR3 is built from 14 residues. Germline-derived CDR1 and CDR2 are MNHNS and SASEGT. The V gene lost 0 bases and the J gene lost 7 bases, with 13 bases spanning the gap. For the CDR3, the DNA is TGTGCCAGCAGTGAAGCGGGCACGACGGGGGAGCAGTACTTC. Its translation: CASSEAGTTGEQYF.

This clonotype was observed a few times. The rearrangement uses TRBV29-1 and TRBJ2-4; D remains unclear. V lost 4 bases, J lost 2 bases, and 6 bases lay in between. CDR3 length equals 12 residues. Germline lookup yields CDR1 SQVTM and CDR2 ANQGSEA. This CDR3 is CSVVRSKNIQYF. Here the CDR3 DNA reads TGCAGCGTTGTTAGGTCCAAAAACATTCAGTACTTC. The full variable domain, in which reference TRBV29-1 and TRBJ2-4 provide the parts outside the CDR3, is SAVISQKPSRDICQRGTSLTIQCQVDSQVTMMFWYRQQPGQSLTLIATANQGSEATYESGFVIDKFPISRPNLTFSTLTVSNMSPEDSSIYLCSVVRSKNIQYFGAGTRLSVL.

CDR3: CASSLLGAKTGANVLTF. The CDR3 DNA reads as TGTGCCAGCAGCTTGTTGGGGGCGAAGACTGGGGCCAACGTCCTGACTTTC. This rearrangement joins TRBV5-5 to TRBJ2-6; maybe TRBD1 (6 bases). Deletions cut 1 base from V and 2 bases from J, with 13 bases between. Germline V gene data show CDR1 as SGHKS and CDR2 as YYEKEE (reference sequence). The CDR3 is made up of 17 amino acids. The variable domain in full, completed from reference TRBV5-5 and TRBJ2-6, reads DAGVTQSPTHLIKTRGQQVTLRCSPISGHKSVSWYQQVLGQGPQFIFQYYEKEERGRGNFPDRFSARQFPNYSSELNVNALLLGDSALYLCASSLLGAKTGANVLTFGAGSRLTVL.

This clonotype was found a few times. This sequence joins TRBV30 and TRBJ2-7, with 8 bases aligning to TRBD2. CDR3 length: 18 amino acids. The ends lost 1 base at V and 7 bases at J; junction bases unmatched: 21. The germline V gene has CDR1 GTSNPN and CDR2 SVGIG (reference sequence). The CDR3 region is CAWSGTGGGSSSPWEQYF. The DNA of the CDR3 is TGTGCCTGGAGTGGCACGGGAGGGGGATCGTCTAGTCCCTGGGAGCAGTACTTC. The full variable domain, its missing parts supplied by reference TRBV30 and TRBJ2-7, is SQTIHQWPATLVQPVGSPLSLECTVEGTSNPNLYWYRQAAGRGLQLLFYSVGIGQISSEVPQNLSASRPQDRQFILSSKKLLLSDSGFYLCAWSGTGGGSSSPWEQYFGPGTRLTVT.

The rearrangement uses TRBV11-1 and TRBJ2-1, with D possibly matching TRBD2 (6 bases). Germline CDR1 reads SGHAT; CDR2 reads FQDESV (reference sequence). The CDR3 spans 17 residues. The V end was cut by 5 bases, the J end by 0 bases, with 17 bases between. CDR3 nucleotides: TGTGCCAGCAGCCAGGGTGCGGGATTGAGCTCCTACAATGAGCAGTTCTTC. Its protein is CASSQGAGLSSYNEQFF.

CDR3 in amino acids: CASSGTRTDTQYF. CDR3 coding DNA: TGTGCCAGCAGCGGAACCCGCACAGATACGCAGTATTTT. The chain carries TRBV6-5 and TRBJ2-3; D uncertain. This CDR3 comprises 13 residues. From germline, CDR1 is MNHEY and CDR2 SVGAGI. Trimming pared 6 bases from V and 1 base from J, leaving 8 bases between.

The gene calls are TRBV6-5 and TRBJ2-2, with D possibly being TRBD1 (7 bases). Trimming took 2 bases from V and 6 from J, leaving 13 bases between them. Germline CDR1 is MNHEY and CDR2 is SVGAGI. The CDR3 is 15 residues long. As DNA, the CDR3 is TGTGCCAGCAGTTACCCCCAGGGGGGCTCCGGGGAGCTGTTTTTT. This encodes CASSYPQGGSGELFF.

The rearrangement uses TRBV27 and TRBJ2-7; TRBD1 matches 7 bases. Germline V gene data show CDR1 as MNHEY and CDR2 as SMNVEV (reference sequence). This CDR3 spans 15 amino acids. V gave up 4 bases and J gave up 7 bases; unmatched junction bases: 13. The CDR3 reads CASSSYSSYRGEQYF. In nucleotides, the CDR3 is TGTGCCAGCAGTTCTTACTCCTCGTACAGGGGAGAGCAGTACTTC.

This clonotype was observed a single time. The chain links TRBV30 to TRBJ1-3, with D perhaps TRBD1 (6 bases). This CDR3 spans 16 amino acids. V was pared by 3 bases and J by 0 bases, with 15 bases between. Germline-derived CDR1 and CDR2 are GTSNPN and SVGIG (reference sequence). CDR3 DNA sequence: TGTGCCTGGAGGGGAGTAGGACAGCACTCTGGAAACACCATATATTTT. It is translated as CAWRGVGQHSGNTIYF.

The J gene is TRBJ1-3, the V gene TRBV5-5; 8 bases agree with TRBD1. CDR1 is SGHKS and CDR2 is YYEKEE in the germline V gene (reference sequence). The CDR3 contains 18 residues. With 5 bases clipped from V and 2 bases from J, the junction kept 15 bases outside the gene matches. The CDR3 protein is CASRRLLSGQGAGNTIYF. CDR3 sequence (DNA): TGTGCCAGCAGGAGGCTTTTATCCGGACAGGGTGCTGGAAACACCATATATTTT.

The chain carries TRBV6-4 and TRBJ2-1; perhaps TRBD1 as D (6 bases). V dropped 2 bases and J dropped 11 bases, with 13 bases sitting between them. Germline CDR1 and CDR2: MRHNA and SNTAGT. This CDR3 is 13 amino acids long. The CDR3 region has the DNA TGTGCCAGCAGTGACGTTGGCAGGGGCCAGCAGTTCTTC. Translation gives CASSDVGRGQQFF.

This clonotype has just one count. V and J are TRBV5-3 and TRBJ2-5; D is tentatively TRBD1 or TRBD2 (6 bases each). TRBV5-3 is an ORF for which the function is uncertain. The CDR3 is 17 amino acids. V was trimmed by 4 bases and J by 5 bases, leaving 24 bases between them. CDR3 sequence: CARSAVLARGNGETQYF. The CDR3 DNA follows: TGTGCCAGAAGCGCCGTCCTAGCGAGGGGGAATGGGGAGACCCAGTACTTC.

V and J are TRBV15 and TRBJ1-2; 9 nucleotides align to TRBD1. Losses at the gene ends were 3 bases for V and 7 bases for J; bases not matched to a gene: 9. The length of the CDR3 is 15 residues. Germline V gene lookup returns CDR1 LNHNV and CDR2 YYDKDF (reference sequence). DNA for the CDR3: TGTGCCACCAGCAGGCCTGGGACAGGGATAGGTGGCTACACCTTC. It specifies CATSRPGTGIGGYTF.

In this sample, this clonotype turned up once. This rearrangement joins TRBV5-4 to TRBJ2-7; D gene uncertain. Germline CDR1 and CDR2: SGHNT and YYREEE (reference sequence). The V gene lost 4 bases and the J gene lost 1 base, with 12 bases spanning the gap. This CDR3 contains 14 residues. This CDR3 reads CASSQAGSSYEQYF. Here the CDR3 DNA reads TGTGCCAGCAGCCAGGCAGGTAGTTCCTACGAGCAGTACTTC.